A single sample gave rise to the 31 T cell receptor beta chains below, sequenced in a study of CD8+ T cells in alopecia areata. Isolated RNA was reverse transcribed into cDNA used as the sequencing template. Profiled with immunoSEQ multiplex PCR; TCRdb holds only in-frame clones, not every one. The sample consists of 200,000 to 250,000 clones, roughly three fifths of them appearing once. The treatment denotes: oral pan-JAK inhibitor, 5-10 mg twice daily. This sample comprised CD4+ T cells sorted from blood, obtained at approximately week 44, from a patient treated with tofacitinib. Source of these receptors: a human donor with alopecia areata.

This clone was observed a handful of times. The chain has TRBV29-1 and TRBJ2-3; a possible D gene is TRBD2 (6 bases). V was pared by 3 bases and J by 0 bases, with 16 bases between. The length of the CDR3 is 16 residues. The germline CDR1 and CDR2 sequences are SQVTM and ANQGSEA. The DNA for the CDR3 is TGCAGCGTTGAGTCTCTCCGGGGAGGTAGCACAGATACGCAGTATTTT. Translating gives CSVESLRGGSTDTQYF.

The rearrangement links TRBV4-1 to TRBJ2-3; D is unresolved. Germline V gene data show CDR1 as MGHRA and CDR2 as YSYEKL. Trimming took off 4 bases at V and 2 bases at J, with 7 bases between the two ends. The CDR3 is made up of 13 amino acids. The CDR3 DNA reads TGCGCCAGCAGCCGCGGCTCCACAGATACGCAGTATTTT. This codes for CASSRGSTDTQYF.

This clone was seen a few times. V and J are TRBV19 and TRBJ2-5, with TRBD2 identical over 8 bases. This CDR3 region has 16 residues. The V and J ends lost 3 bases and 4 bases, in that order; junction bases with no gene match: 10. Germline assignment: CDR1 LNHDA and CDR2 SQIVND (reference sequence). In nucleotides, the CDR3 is TGTGCCAGTAGTATCTCTGGCGGGGGGATCGGAGAGACCCAGTACTTC. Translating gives CASSISGGGIGETQYF.

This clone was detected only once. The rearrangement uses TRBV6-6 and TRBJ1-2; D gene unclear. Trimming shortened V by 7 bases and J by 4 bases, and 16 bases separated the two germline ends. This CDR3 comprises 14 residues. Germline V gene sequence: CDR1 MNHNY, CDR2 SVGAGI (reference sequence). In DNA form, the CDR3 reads TGTGCCAGCACGGGTACAGTGTGGGGCTATGGCTACACCTTC. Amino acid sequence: CASTGTVWGYGYTF.

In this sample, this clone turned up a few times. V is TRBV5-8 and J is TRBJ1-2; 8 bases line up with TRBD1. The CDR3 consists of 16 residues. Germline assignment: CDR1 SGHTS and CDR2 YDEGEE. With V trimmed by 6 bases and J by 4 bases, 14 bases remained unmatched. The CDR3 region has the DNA TGTGCCAGCACCGCGCGGCAGGGGGCATTGGGCTATGGCTACACCTTC. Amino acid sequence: CASTARQGALGYGYTF.

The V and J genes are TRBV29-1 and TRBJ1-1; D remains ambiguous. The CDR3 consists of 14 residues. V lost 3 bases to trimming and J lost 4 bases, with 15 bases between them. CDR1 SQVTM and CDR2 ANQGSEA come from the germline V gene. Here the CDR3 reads CSVERRAQGTEAFF. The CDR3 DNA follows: TGCAGCGTTGAGCGGAGGGCCCAAGGCACTGAAGCTTTCTTT.

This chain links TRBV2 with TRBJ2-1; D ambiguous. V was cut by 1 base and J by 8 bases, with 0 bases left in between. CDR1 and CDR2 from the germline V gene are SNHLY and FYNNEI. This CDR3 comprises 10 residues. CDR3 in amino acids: CASSEDEQFF. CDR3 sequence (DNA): TGTGCCAGCAGTGAAGATGAGCAGTTCTTC.

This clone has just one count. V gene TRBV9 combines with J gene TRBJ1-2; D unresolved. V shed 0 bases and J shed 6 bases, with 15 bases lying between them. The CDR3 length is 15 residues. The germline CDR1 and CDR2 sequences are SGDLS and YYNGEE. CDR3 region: CASSVAEGFSDGYTF. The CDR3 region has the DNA TGTGCCAGCAGCGTAGCGGAGGGATTTAGCGATGGCTACACCTTC.

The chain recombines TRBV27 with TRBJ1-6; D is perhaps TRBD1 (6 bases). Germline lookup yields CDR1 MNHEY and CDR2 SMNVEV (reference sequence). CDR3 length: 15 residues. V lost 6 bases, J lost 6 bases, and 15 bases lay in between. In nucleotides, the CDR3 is TGTGCCAGCAGAAGAGAGGGGGAGATTAATTCACCCCTCCACTTT. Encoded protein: CASRREGEINSPLHF.

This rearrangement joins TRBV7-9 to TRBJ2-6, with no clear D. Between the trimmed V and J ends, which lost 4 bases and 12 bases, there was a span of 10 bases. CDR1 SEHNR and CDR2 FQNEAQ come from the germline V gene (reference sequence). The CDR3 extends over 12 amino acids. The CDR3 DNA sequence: TGTGCCAGCAGCTACGAGAAAGGCGTCCTGACTTTC. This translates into CASSYEKGVLTF.

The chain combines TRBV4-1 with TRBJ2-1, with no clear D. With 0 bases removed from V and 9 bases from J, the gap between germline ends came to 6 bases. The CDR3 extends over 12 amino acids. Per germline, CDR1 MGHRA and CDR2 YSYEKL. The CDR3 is CASSQDSSEQFF. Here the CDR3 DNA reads TGCGCCAGCAGCCAAGATAGTAGTGAGCAGTTCTTC.

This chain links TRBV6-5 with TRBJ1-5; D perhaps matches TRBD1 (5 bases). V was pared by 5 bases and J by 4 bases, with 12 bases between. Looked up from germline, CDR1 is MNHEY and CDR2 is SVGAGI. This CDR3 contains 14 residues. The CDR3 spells CASSDGGKNQPQHF. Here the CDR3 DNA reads TGTGCCAGCAGTGACGGGGGGAAGAATCAGCCCCAGCATTTT.

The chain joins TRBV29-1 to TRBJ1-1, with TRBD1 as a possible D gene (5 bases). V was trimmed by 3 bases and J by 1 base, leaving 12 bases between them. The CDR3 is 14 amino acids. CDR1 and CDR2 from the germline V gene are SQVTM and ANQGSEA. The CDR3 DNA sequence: TGCAGCGTTGACTTGCGACAGAGGAACACTGAAGCTTTCTTT. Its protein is CSVDLRQRNTEAFF.

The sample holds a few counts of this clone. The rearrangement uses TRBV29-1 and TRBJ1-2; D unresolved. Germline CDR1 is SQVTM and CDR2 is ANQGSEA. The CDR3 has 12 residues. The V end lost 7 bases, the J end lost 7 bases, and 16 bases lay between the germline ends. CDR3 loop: CSAGTREGGYTF. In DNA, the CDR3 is TGCAGCGCCGGCACAAGGGAGGGTGGCTACACCTTC. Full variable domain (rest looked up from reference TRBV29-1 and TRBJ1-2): SAVISQKPSRDICQRGTSLTIQCQVDSQVTMMFWYRQQPGQSLTLIATANQGSEATYESGFVIDKFPISRPNLTFSTLTVSNMSPEDSSIYLCSAGTREGGYTFGSGTRLTVV.

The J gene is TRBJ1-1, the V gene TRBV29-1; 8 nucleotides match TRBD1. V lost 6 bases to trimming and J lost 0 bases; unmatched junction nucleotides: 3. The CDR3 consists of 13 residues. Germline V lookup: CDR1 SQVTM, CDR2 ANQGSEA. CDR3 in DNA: TGCAGCGTCTCGGGACAGGTGAACACTGAAGCTTTCTTT. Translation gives CSVSGQVNTEAFF.

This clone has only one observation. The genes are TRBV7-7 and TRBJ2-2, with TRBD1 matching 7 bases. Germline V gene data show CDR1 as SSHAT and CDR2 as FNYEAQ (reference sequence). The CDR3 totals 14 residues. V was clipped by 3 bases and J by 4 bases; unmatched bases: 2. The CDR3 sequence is CASSFDRATGELFF. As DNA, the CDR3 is TGTGCCAGCAGCTTTGACAGGGCCACCGGGGAGCTGTTTTTT. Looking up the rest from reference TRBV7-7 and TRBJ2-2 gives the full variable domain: GAGVSQSPRYKVTKRGQDVTLRCDPISSHATLYWYQQALGQGPEFLTYFNYEAQPDKSGLPSDRFSAERPEGSISTLTIQRTEQRDSAMYRCASSFDRATGELFFGEGSRLTVL.

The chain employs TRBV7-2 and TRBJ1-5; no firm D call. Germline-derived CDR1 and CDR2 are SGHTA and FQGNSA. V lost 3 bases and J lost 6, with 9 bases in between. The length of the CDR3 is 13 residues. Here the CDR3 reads CASSFQPSQPQHF. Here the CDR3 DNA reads TGTGCCAGCAGCTTTCAGCCTTCTCAGCCCCAGCATTTT.

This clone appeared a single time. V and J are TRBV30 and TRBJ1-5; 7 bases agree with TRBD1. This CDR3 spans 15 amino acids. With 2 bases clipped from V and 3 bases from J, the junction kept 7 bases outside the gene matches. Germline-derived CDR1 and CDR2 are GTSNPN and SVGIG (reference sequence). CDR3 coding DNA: TGTGCCTGGAGTTTGACCGGGACAGTCAATCAGCCCCAGCATTTT. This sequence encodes CAWSLTGTVNQPQHF.

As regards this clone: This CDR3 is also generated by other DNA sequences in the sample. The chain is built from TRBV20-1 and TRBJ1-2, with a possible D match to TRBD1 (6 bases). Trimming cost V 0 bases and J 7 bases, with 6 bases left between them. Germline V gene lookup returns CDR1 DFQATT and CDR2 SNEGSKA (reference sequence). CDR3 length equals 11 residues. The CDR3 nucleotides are TGCAGTGCTAGAGACAGGGGTGGCTACACCTTC. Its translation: CSARDRGGYTF.

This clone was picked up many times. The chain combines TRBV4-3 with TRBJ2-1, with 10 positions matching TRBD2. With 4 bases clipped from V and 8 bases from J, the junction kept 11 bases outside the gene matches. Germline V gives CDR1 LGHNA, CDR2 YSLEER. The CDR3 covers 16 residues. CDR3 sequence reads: CASSPFERGGVDEQFF. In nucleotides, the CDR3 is TGCGCCAGCAGCCCATTCGAGCGGGGGGGCGTAGATGAGCAGTTCTTC.

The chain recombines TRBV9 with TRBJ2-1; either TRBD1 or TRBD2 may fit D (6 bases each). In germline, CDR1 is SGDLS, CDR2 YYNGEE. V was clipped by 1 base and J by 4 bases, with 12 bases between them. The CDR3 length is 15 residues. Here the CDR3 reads CASSVSRGAYNEQFF. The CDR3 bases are TGTGCCAGCAGCGTATCAAGGGGGGCATACAATGAGCAGTTCTTC. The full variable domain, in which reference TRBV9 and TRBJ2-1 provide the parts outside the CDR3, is DSGVTQTPKHLITATGQRVTLRCSPRSGDLSVYWYQQSLDQGLQFLIQYYNGEERAKGNILERFSAQQFPDLHSELNLSSLELGDSALYFCASSVSRGAYNEQFFGPGTRLTVL.

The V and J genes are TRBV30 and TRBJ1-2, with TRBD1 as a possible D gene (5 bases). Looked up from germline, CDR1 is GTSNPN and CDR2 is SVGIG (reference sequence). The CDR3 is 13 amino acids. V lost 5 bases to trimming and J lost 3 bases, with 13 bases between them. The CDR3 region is CAWASGLHYGYTF. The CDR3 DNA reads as TGTGCCTGGGCCTCGGGACTCCACTATGGCTACACCTTC.

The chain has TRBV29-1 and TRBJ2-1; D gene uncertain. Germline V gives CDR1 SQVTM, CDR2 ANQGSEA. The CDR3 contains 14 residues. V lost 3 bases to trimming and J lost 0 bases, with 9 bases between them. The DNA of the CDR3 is TGCAGCGTTGAGGGCAAAAACTCCTACAATGAGCAGTTCTTC. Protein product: CSVEGKNSYNEQFF.

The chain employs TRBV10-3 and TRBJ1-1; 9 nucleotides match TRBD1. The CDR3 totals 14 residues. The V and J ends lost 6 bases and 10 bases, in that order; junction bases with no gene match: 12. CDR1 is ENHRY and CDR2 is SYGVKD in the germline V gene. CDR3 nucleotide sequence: TGTGCCATCAGCAACGGACAGGGGAAGGTAGGAGCTTTCTTT. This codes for CAISNGQGKVGAFF.

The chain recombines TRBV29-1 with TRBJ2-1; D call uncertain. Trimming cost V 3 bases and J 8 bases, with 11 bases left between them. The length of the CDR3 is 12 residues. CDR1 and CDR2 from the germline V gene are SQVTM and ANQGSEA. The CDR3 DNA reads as TGCAGCGTTGATCGGCTTATGGATGAGCAGTTCTTC. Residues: CSVDRLMDEQFF.

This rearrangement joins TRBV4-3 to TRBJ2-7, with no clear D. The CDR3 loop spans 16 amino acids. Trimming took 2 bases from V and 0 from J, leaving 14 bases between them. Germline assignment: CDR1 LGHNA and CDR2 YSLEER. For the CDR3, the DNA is TGCGCCAGCAGCCAACAGTGGCCTTCCAGCTCCTACGAGCAGTACTTC. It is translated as CASSQQWPSSSYEQYF.

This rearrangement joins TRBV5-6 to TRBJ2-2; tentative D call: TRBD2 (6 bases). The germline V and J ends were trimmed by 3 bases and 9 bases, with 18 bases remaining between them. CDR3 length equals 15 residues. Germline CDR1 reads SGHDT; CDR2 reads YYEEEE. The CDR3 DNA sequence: TGTGCCAGCAGCTCGGGACTGATGAAAACAAGGGAGCTGTTTTTT. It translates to CASSSGLMKTRELFF.

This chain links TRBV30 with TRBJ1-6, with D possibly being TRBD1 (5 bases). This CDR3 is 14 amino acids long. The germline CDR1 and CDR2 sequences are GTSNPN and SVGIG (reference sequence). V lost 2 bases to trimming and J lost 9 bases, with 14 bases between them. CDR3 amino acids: CAWSLEGRRSPLHF. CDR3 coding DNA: TGTGCCTGGAGTTTGGAGGGACGGCGTTCACCCCTCCACTTT.

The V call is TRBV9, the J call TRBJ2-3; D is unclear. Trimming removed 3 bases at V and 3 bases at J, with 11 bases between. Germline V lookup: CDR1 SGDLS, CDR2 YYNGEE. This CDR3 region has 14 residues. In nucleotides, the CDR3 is TGTGCCAGCAGCGGAGATAGGTGGACAGATACGCAGTATTTT. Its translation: CASSGDRWTDTQYF.

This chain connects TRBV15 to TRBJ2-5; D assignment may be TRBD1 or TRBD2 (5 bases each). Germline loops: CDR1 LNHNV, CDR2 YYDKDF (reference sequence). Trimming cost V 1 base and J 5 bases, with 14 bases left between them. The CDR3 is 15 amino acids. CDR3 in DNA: TGTGCCACCAGCAGAGCGGGACCCCCGCAGGAGACCCAGTACTTC. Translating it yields CATSRAGPPQETQYF. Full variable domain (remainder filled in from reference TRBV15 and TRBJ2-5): DAMVIQNPRYQVTQFGKPVTLSCSQTLNHNVMYWYQQKSSQAPKLLFHYYDKDFNNEADTPDNFQSRRPNTSFCFLDIRSPGLGDTAMYLCATSRAGPPQETQYFGPGTRLLVL.

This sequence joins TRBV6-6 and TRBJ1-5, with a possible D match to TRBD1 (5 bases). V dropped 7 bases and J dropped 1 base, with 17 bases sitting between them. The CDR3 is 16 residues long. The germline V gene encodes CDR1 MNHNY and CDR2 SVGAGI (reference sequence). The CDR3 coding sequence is TGTGCCAGCACCTACCGTGGCGGGGACAGCAATCAGCCCCAGCATTTT. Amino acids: CASTYRGGDSNQPQHF.